These 25 T cell receptor beta chains originate from one sample sequenced in a study of T-cell reconstitution after alpha-beta-depleted transplantation in children. The study's findings and limits: Fresh T-cell production supplied most of the T-cell counts and diversity seen one year after transplant.

It was with unique molecular identifiers that the TCRbeta library was prepared. TCRdb processed the PCR reads anew with MiXCR; each CDR3 protein has one entry. The table has some 300,000 distinct CDR3 sequences, 6.5% to 9% seen once. No antigen has been assigned to these receptors. Sequences were derived from peripheral blood, sampled 360 days after TCRalphabeta/CD19-depleted stem cell transplant. All receptors derive from a female patient between 2 and 10 years old who had a stem cell transplant for Fanconi anemia, so the T cells may come from the graft donor.

This clonotype was detected many times. This chain links TRBV2 with TRBJ2-4, with TRBD1 matching over 8 bases. From germline, CDR1 is SNHLY and CDR2 FYNNEI. With V trimmed by 6 bases and J by 8 bases, 12 bases remained unmatched. This CDR3 is built from 15 residues. CDR3 loop: CASSELLTGGDIQYF. The CDR3, as DNA: TGTGCCAGCAGCGAGCTCCTTACAGGGGGAGACATTCAGTACTTC. Supplemented by reference TRBV2 and TRBJ2-4, the full variable domain reads EPEVTQTPSHQVTQMGQEVILRCVPISNHLYFYWYRQILGQKVEFLVSFYNNEISEKSEIFDDQFSVERPDGSNFTLKIRSTKLEDSAMYFCASSELLTGGDIQYFGAGTRLSVL.

This clonotype came up many times. J is TRBJ2-7 and V is TRBV5-1, with TRBD2 matching over 7 bases. CDR3 length: 15 amino acids. Germline values: CDR1 SGHRS, CDR2 YFSETQ. V gave up 0 bases and J gave up 5 bases; unmatched junction bases: 8. In DNA form, the CDR3 reads TGCGCCAGCAGCTTGGATATGGCAGGGACTAACGAGCAGTACTTC. Amino acids: CASSLDMAGTNEQYF. The complete variable domain, with remaining parts taken from reference TRBV5-1 and TRBJ2-7, reads KAGVTQTPRYLIKTRGQQVTLSCSPISGHRSVSWYQQTPGQGLQFLFEYFSETQRNKGNFPGRFSGRQFSNSRSEMNVSTLELGDSALYLCASSLDMAGTNEQYFGPGTRLTVT.

This clonotype was detected many times. V usage is TRBV24-1 and J usage is TRBJ1-2; weak D call: TRBD1 (6 bases). Germline CDR1 and CDR2: KGHDR and SFDVKD. The CDR3 consists of 15 residues. The V end lost 6 bases, the J end lost 2 bases, and 15 bases lay between the germline ends. The CDR3 sequence is CATSFSGANNYGYTF. The CDR3 DNA is TGTGCCACCAGTTTTTCAGGGGCAAACAACTATGGCTACACCTTC.

This clonotype was seen ten or more times. This chain uses TRBV11-2 with TRBJ2-3; D is ambiguous. CDR1 is SGHAT and CDR2 is FQNNGV in the germline V gene. The V end was cut by 1 base, the J end by 4 bases, with 9 bases between. CDR3 length equals 14 residues. Here the CDR3 DNA reads TGTGCCAGCAGCTTAGCCAACCGCCCAGATACGCAGTATTTT. Protein sequence: CASSLANRPDTQYF.

There are many counts of this clonotype. The chain joins TRBV11-2 to TRBJ2-1; 14 bases fit TRBD2. CDR3 length: 16 residues. Losses at the gene ends were 4 bases for V and 10 bases for J; bases not matched to a gene: 9. CDR1 is SGHAT and CDR2 is FQNNGV in the germline V gene. CDR3 in DNA: TGTGCCAGCAGCTCCCGGACTAGCGGGGGGTCGAACGAGCAGTTCTTC. Its translation: CASSSRTSGGSNEQFF.

This clonotype was counted many times. The chain uses TRBV10-3 and TRBJ2-1; perhaps TRBD1 as D (6 bases). This CDR3 is 14 amino acids long. V dropped 11 bases and J dropped 4 bases, with 18 bases sitting between them. Germline CDR1 reads ENHRY; CDR2 reads SYGVKD. The CDR3 sequence: CALRTALSYNEQFF. In DNA, the CDR3 is TGTGCCCTTCGGACAGCCCTTTCGTACAATGAGCAGTTCTTC.

This clonotype turned up a few times. The chain has TRBV2 and TRBJ1-1; TRBD1 might be the D (5 bases). The CDR3 loop spans 13 amino acids. Trimming stripped 10 bases from V and 4 bases from J, with 16 bases between. CDR1 is SNHLY and CDR2 is FYNNEI in the germline V gene. The DNA for the CDR3 is TGTGCCACCGGAGGGGCCCTGCCCACTGAAGCTTTCTTT. Encoded protein: CATGGALPTEAFF.

This clonotype has a count of ten or more. This chain uses TRBV12-3 or TRBV12-4 with TRBJ2-5, with 7 bases aligning to TRBD1. The V segment lost 3 bases and the J segment 4 bases; nucleotides outside the gene matches: 5. This CDR3 region has 14 residues. The chain's CDR3 is CASSFGQEVETQYF. As DNA, the CDR3 is TGTGCCAGCAGTTTCGGACAGGAAGTAGAGACCCAGTACTTC.

This clonotype was counted ten times or more. The rearrangement links TRBV3-1 to TRBJ2-3; D perhaps matches TRBD2 (6 bases). CDR1 is LGHDT, CDR2 YNNKEL, per germline (reference sequence). Trimming stripped 3 bases from V and 3 bases from J, with 16 bases between. The CDR3 is 16 amino acids. DNA of the CDR3: TGTGCCAGCAGCCAGAAACTAGCTTCCGAAACAGATACGCAGTATTTT. Its translation: CASSQKLASETDTQYF.

This chain joins TRBV5-1 and TRBJ2-3, with a weak D call TRBD1 (6 bases). Germline V CDR1 and CDR2: SGHRS, YFSETQ. The CDR3 runs to 18 residues. Between the trimmed V and J ends, which lost 1 base and 2 bases, there was a span of 20 bases. In DNA form, the CDR3 reads TGCGCCAGCAGCTTGTTCTCTAGCCAGGGGACATACACAGATACGCAGTATTTT. Encoded protein: CASSLFSSQGTYTDTQYF.

This clonotype showed up many times. V gene TRBV29-1 combines with J gene TRBJ1-1; D not certain. V dropped 4 bases and J dropped 11 bases, with 11 bases sitting between them. Germline assignment: CDR1 SQVTM and CDR2 ANQGSEA. This CDR3 contains 10 residues. For the CDR3, the DNA is TGCAGCGTTGTTTCGAGCGGGGCTTTCTTT. This encodes CSVVSSGAFF.

The chain recombines TRBV7-8 with TRBJ1-4; D not certain. CDR1 is SGHVS, CDR2 FQNEAQ, per germline. CDR3 length: 17 amino acids. Trimming cost V 0 bases and J 7 bases, with 18 bases left between them. In DNA, the CDR3 is TGTGCCAGCAGCTTAGCGGTTATCCCTCGAGTTGCTGAAAAACTGTTTTTT. Translated, it gives CASSLAVIPRVAEKLFF.

This clonotype has ten or more counts. The chain links TRBV6-1 to TRBJ1-4, with 7 positions matching TRBD1. V lost 7 bases and J lost 0; bases outside the gene matches: 14. Germline CDR1 MNHNS, CDR2 SASEGT. This CDR3 is built from 18 residues. Here the CDR3 reads CASKHMGGGLATNEKLFF. CDR3 DNA sequence: TGTGCCAGCAAACATATGGGAGGGGGCCTCGCAACTAATGAAAAACTGTTTTTT.

This clonotype was recorded a few times. The rearrangement links TRBV6-1 to TRBJ2-5, with 8 bases aligning to TRBD2. This CDR3 is built from 15 residues. The trim removed 1 base at V and 1 base at J, leaving 2 bases unmatched. Looked up from germline, CDR1 is MNHNS and CDR2 is SASEGT. As DNA, the CDR3 is TGTGCCAGCAGTGAAGGGGGGACTAGCCAAGAGACCCAGTACTTC. It is translated as CASSEGGTSQETQYF.

This clonotype has a count of ten or more. In DNA, the CDR3 is TGCGCCAGCAGCACCGGACAGGGACTCTACGAGCAGTACTTC. Encoded protein: CASSTGQGLYEQYF. The chain employs TRBV5-1 and TRBJ2-7; TRBD1 matches at 8 bases. In germline, CDR1 is SGHRS, CDR2 YFSETQ. The CDR3 is made up of 14 amino acids. J was trimmed by 3 bases and V by 4 bases; bases with no gene match: 6. Based on the CDR3 plus reference TRBV5-1 and TRBJ2-7, the full variable domain is KAGVTQTPRYLIKTRGQQVTLSCSPISGHRSVSWYQQTPGQGLQFLFEYFSETQRNKGNFPGRFSGRQFSNSRSEMNVSTLELGDSALYLCASSTGQGLYEQYFGPGTRLTVT.

This clonotype showed up many times. This chain uses TRBV9 with TRBJ1-2; maybe TRBD1 (5 bases). This CDR3 has 15 amino acids. Germline V gene lookup returns CDR1 SGDLS and CDR2 YYNGEE. V lost 3 bases, J lost 2 bases, and 14 bases lay in between. CDR3 nucleotide sequence: TGTGCCAGCAGCGATAGACAGTACCGAAACTATGGCTACACCTTC. Residues: CASSDRQYRNYGYTF.

This clonotype was counted many times. In DNA, the CDR3 is TGCGCCAGCAGCTCCACCGAAATCCCGGGACTAGTCAAGTTCTTC. Residues: CASSSTEIPGLVKFF. This sequence joins TRBV5-1 and TRBJ2-1; TRBD2 matches 8 bases. Germline CDR1 is SGHRS and CDR2 is YFSETQ. The CDR3 is made up of 15 amino acids. Unmatched junction bases numbered 16, after V lost 3 bases and J lost 14 bases.

The rearrangement uses TRBV11-1 and TRBJ2-5; the D is unclear. The germline V gene has CDR1 SGHAT and CDR2 FQDESV (reference sequence). Trimming stripped 4 bases from V and 4 bases from J, with 7 bases between. The CDR3 has 12 amino acids. Here the CDR3 reads CASSSQPETQYF. The CDR3 DNA reads TGTGCCAGCAGCTCACAACCAGAGACCCAGTACTTC. The full variable domain, rest sourced from reference TRBV11-1 and TRBJ2-5, is EAEVAQSPRYKITEKSQAVAFWCDPISGHATLYWYRQILGQGPELLVQFQDESVVDDSQLPKDRFSAERLKGVDSTLKIQPAELGDSAMYLCASSSQPETQYFGPGTRLLVL.

The chain carries TRBV28 and TRBJ2-5; 7 bases align to TRBD2. The J segment lost 7 bases and the V segment lost 4 bases, leaving 12 bases of the junction unmatched. The CDR3 covers 15 residues. CDR1 and CDR2 (germline): MDHEN, SYDVKM. The CDR3 sequence is CASSSTTSRRRTQYF. CDR3 coding DNA: TGTGCCAGCAGTTCTACGACTAGCCGGAGACGGACCCAGTACTTC.

The CDR3 loop reads CASTPRVPRGGELFF. The CDR3 DNA is TGTGCCAGCACCCCCAGGGTCCCTCGCGGCGGGGAGCTGTTTTTT. The chain joins TRBV6-2 or TRBV6-3 to TRBJ2-2; tentatively, D is TRBD1 (5 bases). The CDR3 is made up of 15 amino acids. CDR1 is MNHEY and CDR2 is SVGEGT in the germline V gene. Trimming took 7 bases from V and 7 from J, leaving 19 bases between them.

The genes are TRBV5-1 and TRBJ2-3; D is perhaps TRBD1 (5 bases). Germline CDR1 is SGHRS and CDR2 is YFSETQ. The CDR3 length is 13 residues. Deletions cut 7 bases from V and 3 bases from J, with 12 bases between. CDR3 DNA: TGCGCCAGCTGCCAGAGGACAACAGATACGCAGTATTTT. Encoded protein: CASCQRTTDTQYF.

This clonotype was counted at least ten times. This chain uses TRBV10-3 with TRBJ1-2, with 7 bases lining up with TRBD1. Losses at the gene ends were 4 bases for V and 5 bases for J; bases not matched to a gene: 7. The CDR3 contains 14 residues. Germline-derived CDR1 and CDR2 are ENHRY and SYGVKD. The CDR3, as DNA: TGTGCCATCAGTGGACAGGGTGGAGGGTATGGCTACACCTTC. Translated: CAISGQGGGYGYTF.

This clonotype was seen only a few times. The chain links TRBV4-2 to TRBJ2-5; 11 nucleotides match TRBD2. V gave up 1 base and J gave up 0 bases; unmatched junction bases: 1. Germline V CDR1 and CDR2: LGHNA, YNFKEQ. CDR3 length: 16 amino acids. In DNA form, the CDR3 reads TGTGCCAGCAGCCAAGTGGGACTAGCGGACCAAGAGACCCAGTACTTC. This gives the protein CASSQVGLADQETQYF.

The table lists this clonotype with many counts. The chain links TRBV5-1 to TRBJ2-3, with D unresolved. Per germline, CDR1 SGHRS and CDR2 YFSETQ. This CDR3 has 17 residues. V was shortened by 4 bases and J by 3 bases, with 21 bases between the two germline ends. In DNA form, the CDR3 reads TGCGCCAGCAGCCCCGGGCCCAAACAGAGAGGTACAGATACGCAGTATTTT. This translates into CASSPGPKQRGTDTQYF. The full variable domain, with the rest looked up from reference TRBV5-1 and TRBJ2-3, is KAGVTQTPRYLIKTRGQQVTLSCSPISGHRSVSWYQQTPGQGLQFLFEYFSETQRNKGNFPGRFSGRQFSNSRSEMNVSTLELGDSALYLCASSPGPKQRGTDTQYFGPGTRLTVL.

This clonotype was found many times. The chain has TRBV10-3 and TRBJ1-5; no clear D gene. In germline, CDR1 is ENHRY, CDR2 SYGVKD. The V and J ends lost 0 bases and 0 bases respectively, with 6 bases between them. The CDR3 is made up of 15 amino acids. DNA of the CDR3: TGTGCCATCAGTGAGTCTTCTAATAGCAATCAGCCCCAGCATTTT. Its translation is CAISESSNSNQPQHF.